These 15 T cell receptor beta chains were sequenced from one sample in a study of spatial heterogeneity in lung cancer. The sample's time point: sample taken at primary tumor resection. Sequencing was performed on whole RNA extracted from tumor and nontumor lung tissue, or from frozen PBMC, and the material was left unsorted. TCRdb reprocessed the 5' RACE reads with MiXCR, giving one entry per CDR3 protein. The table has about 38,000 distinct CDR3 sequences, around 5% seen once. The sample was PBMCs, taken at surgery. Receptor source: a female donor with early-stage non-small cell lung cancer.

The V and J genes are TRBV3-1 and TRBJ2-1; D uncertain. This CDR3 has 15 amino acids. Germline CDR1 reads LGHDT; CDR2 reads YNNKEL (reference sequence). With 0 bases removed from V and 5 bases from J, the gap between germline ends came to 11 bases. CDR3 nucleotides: TGTGCCAGCAGCCAAGATTGGAACTCGGACAATGAGCAGTTCTTC. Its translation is CASSQDWNSDNEQFF.

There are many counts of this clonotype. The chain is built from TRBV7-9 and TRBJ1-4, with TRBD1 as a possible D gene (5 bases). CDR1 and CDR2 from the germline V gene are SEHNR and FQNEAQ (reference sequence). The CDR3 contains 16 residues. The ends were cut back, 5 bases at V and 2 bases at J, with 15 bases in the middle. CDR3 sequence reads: CASSEQGGTTNEKLFF. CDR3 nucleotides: TGTGCCAGCAGCGAGCAGGGCGGTACGACTAATGAAAAACTGTTTTTT.

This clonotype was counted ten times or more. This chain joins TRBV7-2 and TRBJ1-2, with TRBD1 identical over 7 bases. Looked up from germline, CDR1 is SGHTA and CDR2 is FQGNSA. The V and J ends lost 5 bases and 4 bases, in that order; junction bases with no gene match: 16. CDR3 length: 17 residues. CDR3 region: CASSRGGTASGTYGYTF. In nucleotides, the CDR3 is TGTGCCAGCAGCCGCGGAGGGACAGCAAGCGGCACCTATGGCTACACCTTC.

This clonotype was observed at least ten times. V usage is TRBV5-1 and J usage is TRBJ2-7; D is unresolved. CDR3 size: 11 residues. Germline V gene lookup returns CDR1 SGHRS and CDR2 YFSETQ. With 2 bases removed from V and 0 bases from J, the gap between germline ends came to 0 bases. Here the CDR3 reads CASSFSYEQYF. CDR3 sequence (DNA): TGCGCCAGCAGCTTCTCCTACGAGCAGTACTTC.

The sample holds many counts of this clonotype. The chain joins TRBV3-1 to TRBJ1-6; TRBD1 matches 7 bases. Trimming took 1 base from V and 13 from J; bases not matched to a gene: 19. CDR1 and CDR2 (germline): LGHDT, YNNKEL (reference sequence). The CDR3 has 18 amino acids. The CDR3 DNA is TGTGCCAGCAGCCAAGGAGGGTTGTTGGACAGGCCGCCTAGTCCCCTCCACTTT. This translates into CASSQGGLLDRPPSPLHF.

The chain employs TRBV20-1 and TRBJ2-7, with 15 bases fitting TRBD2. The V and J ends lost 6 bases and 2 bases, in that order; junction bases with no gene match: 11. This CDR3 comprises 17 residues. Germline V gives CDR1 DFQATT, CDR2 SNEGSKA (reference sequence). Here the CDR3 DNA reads TGCAGTGCCTCCTCTGGGACTAGCGGGGGGCGTGCCTACGAGCAGTACTTC. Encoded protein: CSASSGTSGGRAYEQYF.

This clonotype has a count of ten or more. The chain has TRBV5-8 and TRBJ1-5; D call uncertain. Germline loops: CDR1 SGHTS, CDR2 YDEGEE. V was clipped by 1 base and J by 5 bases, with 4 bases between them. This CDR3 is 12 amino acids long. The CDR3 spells CASSLLDQPQHF. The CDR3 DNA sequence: TGTGCCAGCAGCTTGTTAGATCAGCCCCAGCATTTT. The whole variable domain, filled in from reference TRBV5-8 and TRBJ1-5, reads EAGVTQSPTHLIKTRGQQATLRCSPISGHTSVYWYQQALGLGLQFLLWYDEGEERNRGNFPPRFSGRQFPNYSSELNVNALELEDSALYLCASSLLDQPQHFGDGTRLSIL.

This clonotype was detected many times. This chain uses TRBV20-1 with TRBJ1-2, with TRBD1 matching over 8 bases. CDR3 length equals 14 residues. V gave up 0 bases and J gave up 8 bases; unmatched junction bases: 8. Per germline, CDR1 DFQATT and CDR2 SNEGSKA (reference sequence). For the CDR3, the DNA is TGCAGTGCTAGAGATCCTTCCAGGGGGCTCGGCTACACCTTC. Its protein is CSARDPSRGLGYTF.

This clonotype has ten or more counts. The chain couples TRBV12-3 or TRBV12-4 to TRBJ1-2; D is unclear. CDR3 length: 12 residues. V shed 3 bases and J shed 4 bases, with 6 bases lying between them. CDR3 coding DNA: TGTGCCAGCAGTTTGGACGGCTATGGCTACACCTTC. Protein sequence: CASSLDGYGYTF.

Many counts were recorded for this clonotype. The CDR3 spells CASGLISTANSYEQYF. The CDR3 DNA reads TGTGCTAGTGGTTTGATCTCGACAGCTAACTCCTACGAGCAGTACTTC. This chain links TRBV12-5 with TRBJ2-7; D might be TRBD1 (5 bases). The CDR3 is 16 amino acids. Trimming removed 2 bases from V and 0 bases from J, with 14 bases in between. Germline CDR1 reads LGHNT; CDR2 reads FRNRAP.

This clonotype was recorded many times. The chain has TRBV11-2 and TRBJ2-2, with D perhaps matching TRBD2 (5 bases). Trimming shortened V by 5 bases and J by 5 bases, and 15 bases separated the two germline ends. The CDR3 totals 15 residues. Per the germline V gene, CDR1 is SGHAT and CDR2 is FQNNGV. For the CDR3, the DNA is TGTGCCAGCAGCCCCCCCGGACTGTCAACCGGGGAGCTGTTTTTT. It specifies CASSPPGLSTGELFF. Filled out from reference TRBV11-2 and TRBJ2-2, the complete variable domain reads EAGVAQSPRYKIIEKRQSVAFWCNPISGHATLYWYQQILGQGPKLLIQFQNNGVVDDSQLPKDRFSAERLKGVDSTLKIQPAKLEDSAVYLCASSPPGLSTGELFFGEGSRLTVL.

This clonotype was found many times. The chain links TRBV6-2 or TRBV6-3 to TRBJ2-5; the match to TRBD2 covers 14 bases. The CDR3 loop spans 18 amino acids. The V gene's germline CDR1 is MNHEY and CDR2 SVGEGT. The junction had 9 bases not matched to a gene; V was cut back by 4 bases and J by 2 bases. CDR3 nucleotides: TGTGCCAGCAGTTCCCTGCCTGGACTAGCGGGGGGACAAGAGACCCAGTACTTC. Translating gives CASSSLPGLAGGQETQYF.

The CDR3 DNA follows: TGTGCCAGCAGCAAAAGCGGGACAGAGCCCTATCAGCCCCAGCATTTT. This sequence encodes CASSKSGTEPYQPQHF. V usage is TRBV21-1 and J usage is TRBJ1-5; the listed D gene, TRBD1, was not tested against the DNA. TRBV21-1 is a documented pseudogene. This CDR3 has 16 amino acids.

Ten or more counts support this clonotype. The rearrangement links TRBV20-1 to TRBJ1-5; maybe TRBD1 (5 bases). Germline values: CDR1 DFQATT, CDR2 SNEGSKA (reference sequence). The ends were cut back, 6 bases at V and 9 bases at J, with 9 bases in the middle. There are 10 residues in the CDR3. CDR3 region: CSATTAPQHF. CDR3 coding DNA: TGCAGTGCAACGACAGCGCCCCAGCATTTT.

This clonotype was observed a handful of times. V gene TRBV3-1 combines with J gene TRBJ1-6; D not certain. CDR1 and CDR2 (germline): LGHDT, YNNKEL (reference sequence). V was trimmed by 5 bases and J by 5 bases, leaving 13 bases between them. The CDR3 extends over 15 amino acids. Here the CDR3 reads CASSATGGDNSPLHF. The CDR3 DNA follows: TGTGCCAGCAGCGCCACCGGCGGGGATAATTCACCCCTCCACTTT.